The present TCR beta chain was sequenced within a study of beta chain features in type 1 diabetes. Study overall: In all, some 110 million sorted cells from all samples were analyzed.

Naive, central memory, regulatory and stem cell-like memory cells within the CD4+ compartment were sorted using CD45RO/CCR7/CD25/CD127/CD95/CD27. V lost 6 bases, J lost 7 bases, and 13 bases stayed unmatched. From germline, CDR1 is LGHNA and CDR2 YNFKEQ. The CDR3 spans 17 residues. Investigators reverse transcribed all isolated RNA, so they sequenced expressed TCRB transcripts. Clones were read by immunoSEQ multiplex PCR, and TCRdb kept only the in-frame ones, dropping some. The sample yields a few hundred thousand clones, around 15% seen once. This chain connects TRBV4-2 to TRBJ2-1; 12 bases are a match to TRBD2. The receptor comes from a woman younger than 30 in good health. The sample taken for sequencing was naive CD4+ T cells from blood. CDR3 loop: CASRQLLAGGPRNEQFF. The CDR3 DNA reads TGTGCCAGCAGACAACTTCTAGCGGGAGGGCCGAGGAATGAGCAGTTCTTC.